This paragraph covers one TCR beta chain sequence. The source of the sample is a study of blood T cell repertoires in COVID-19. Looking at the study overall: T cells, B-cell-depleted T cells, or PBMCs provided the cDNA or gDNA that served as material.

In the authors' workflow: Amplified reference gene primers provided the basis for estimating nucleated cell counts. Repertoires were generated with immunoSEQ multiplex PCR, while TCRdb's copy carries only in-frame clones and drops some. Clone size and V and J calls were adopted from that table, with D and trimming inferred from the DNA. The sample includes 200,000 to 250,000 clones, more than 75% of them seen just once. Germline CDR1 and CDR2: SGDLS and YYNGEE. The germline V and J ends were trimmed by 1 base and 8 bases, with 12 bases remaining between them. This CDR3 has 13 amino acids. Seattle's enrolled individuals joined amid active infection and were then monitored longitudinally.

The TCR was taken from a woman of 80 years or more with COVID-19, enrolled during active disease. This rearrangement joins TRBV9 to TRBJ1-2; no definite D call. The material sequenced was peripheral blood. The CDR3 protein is CASSVTSVRGYTF. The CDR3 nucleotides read TGTGCCAGCAGCGTAACATCGGTGAGGGGCTACACCTTC.